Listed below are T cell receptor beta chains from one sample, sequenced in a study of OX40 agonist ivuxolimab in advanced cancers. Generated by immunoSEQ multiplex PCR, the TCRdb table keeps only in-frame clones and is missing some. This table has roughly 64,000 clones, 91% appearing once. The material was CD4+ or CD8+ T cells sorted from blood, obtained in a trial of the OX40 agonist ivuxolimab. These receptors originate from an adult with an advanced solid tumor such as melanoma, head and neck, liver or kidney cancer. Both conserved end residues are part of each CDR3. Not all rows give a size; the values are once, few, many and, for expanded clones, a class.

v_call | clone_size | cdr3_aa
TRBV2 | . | CASKASGRGDTGELFF
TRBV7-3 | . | CASSPRVAGELFF
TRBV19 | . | CASSIRGTYQPQHF
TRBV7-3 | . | CASSIGQGNTEAFF
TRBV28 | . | CASSLGEGPEQYF
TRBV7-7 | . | CASSLGGGVETQYF
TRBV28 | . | CASSLTDLLVNTEAFF
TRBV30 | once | CAWSVSREKLFF
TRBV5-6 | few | CASSLAMKGVHGYTF
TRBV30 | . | CAWSVGQSYEQYF
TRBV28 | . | CASRAIPGTGVYEQYF